The present T cell receptor (beta chain) was sequenced within a study of OX40 agonist ivuxolimab in advanced cancers. The CDR3 length is 16 residues. Germline loops: CDR1 SGHAT, CDR2 FQNNGV. Trimming took off 8 bases at V and 1 base at J, with 21 bases between the two ends. Profiling relied on immunoSEQ multiplex PCR, and the TCRdb table lists in-frame clones only, not all of them. The sample contains some 22,000 clones, roughly 86% of which appear only once. Specimen: CD4+ or CD8+ T cells sorted from blood, collected in a trial of the OX40 agonist ivuxolimab. The chain links TRBV11-2 to TRBJ2-7; the D is unclear. The receptor was derived from an adult with an advanced solid tumor such as melanoma, head and neck, liver or kidney cancer. The CDR3 coding sequence is TGTGCCAGCGCTCCGCCGGGTCCTCCCAGGTCCTACGAGCAGTACTTC. It is translated as CASAPPGPPRSYEQYF.